This TCR beta chain was identified during a study of blood T cells in healthy people across ages. It was with a sample-barcoded 5' primer and a J-beta primer mix that a second PCR of roughly 7 to 12 cycles was run. Every cDNA molecule carried a tag from a template-switch adaptor bearing 12 random nucleotides. One entry per CDR3 protein results from TCRdb running MiXCR on the 5' RACE reads. This sample has more than 650,000 distinct CDR3 sequences; about a quarter occur once, and the top ten carry less than 3.5%. The germline gives CDR1 MNHNS, CDR2 SASEGT. CDR3 length equals 15 residues. V was pared by 6 bases and J by 1 base, with 6 bases of the junction left unmatched. These same data were also listed under a study on T cells of mothers and their children.

V usage is TRBV6-1 and J usage is TRBJ2-1; TRBD1 matches at 7 bases. Sequenced material: blood. The source of this sequence is a boy aged 5 to 17 in good health. The CDR3 DNA reads as TGTGCCAGCAGCGGAGACAGGGATTCCTACAATGAGCAGTTCTTC. Its translation: CASSGDRDSYNEQFF.